Sequencing of this T cell receptor beta chain was carried out in a study of T-cell memory formation after mild COVID-19. Study-wide points: Clones that got smaller from day 15 to 85 had even CD4/CD8, while clones growing later tipped toward CD4+. Whether day 37 second-wave clones are SARS-CoV-2-specific was not confirmed. Among CD4+ contracting clones, most were CM and EM, and CD8+ ones EMRA.

MiXCR, applied by TCRdb to the 5' RACE reads, yields one record per CDR3 protein. The profile shows around 470,000 distinct CDR3 sequences, roughly 20% of them singletons. A word on this clonotype: Its specificity is not known.

The CDR3 is made up of 14 amino acids. Trimming took off 3 bases at V and 0 bases at J, with 12 bases between the two ends. CDR1 DFQATT and CDR2 SNEGSKA come from the germline V gene (reference sequence). This clonotype originated in an adult woman who had mild COVID-19 (a few samples of this study predate the infection). Cell type and time point are not known. The chain links TRBV20-1 to TRBJ2-7; possible D gene TRBD2, 6 bases. Sample: PBMCs or a T cell subset sorted from them (not recorded which). The CDR3 DNA sequence: TGCAGTGCTAGGGGTAGCGGCAGCTCCTACGAGCAGTACTTC. Translating it yields CSARGSGSSYEQYF.